The T cell receptor beta chain described here comes from a study of T cell responses to AZD1222 COVID-19 vaccine. Study results and caveats: Spike-wide vaccine-associated CD4 TCRs dominated at 160-218 and 743-854.

This clone was picked up one time. No antigen is known for it. The data were produced by immunoSEQ multiplex PCR, yet TCRdb's version contains in-frame clones alone and is incomplete. The sample lists 150,000 or so clones, about 92% seen once, with about 9.1% in the top ten. The receptor was isolated from an adult in good health. Material: peripheral blood, obtained on day 0 of AZD1222 vaccination.

This chain's CDR3 is CASSWDRGRGRNTEAFF. The CDR3 nucleotides read TGTGCCAGCAGTTGGGACAGGGGGCGGGGGAGGAACACTGAAGCTTTCTTT. J is TRBJ1-1 and V is TRBV7-8; 12 bases are a match to TRBD1. J lost 1 base, V lost 6 bases, and 9 bases had no gene match. The CDR3 sequence is 17 residues long. CDR1 is SGHVS and CDR2 is FQNEAQ in the germline V gene.